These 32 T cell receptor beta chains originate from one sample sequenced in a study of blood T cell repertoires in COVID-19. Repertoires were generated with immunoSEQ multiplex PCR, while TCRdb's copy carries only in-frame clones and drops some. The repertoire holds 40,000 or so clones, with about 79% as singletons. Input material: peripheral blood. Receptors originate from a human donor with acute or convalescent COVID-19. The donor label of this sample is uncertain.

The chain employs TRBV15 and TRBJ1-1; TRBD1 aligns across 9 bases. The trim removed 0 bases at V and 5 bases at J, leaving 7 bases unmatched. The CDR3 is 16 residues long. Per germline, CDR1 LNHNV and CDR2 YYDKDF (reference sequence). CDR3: CATSRDDPGQGTEAFF. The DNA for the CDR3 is TGTGCCACCAGCAGAGATGACCCGGGACAGGGAACTGAAGCTTTCTTT.

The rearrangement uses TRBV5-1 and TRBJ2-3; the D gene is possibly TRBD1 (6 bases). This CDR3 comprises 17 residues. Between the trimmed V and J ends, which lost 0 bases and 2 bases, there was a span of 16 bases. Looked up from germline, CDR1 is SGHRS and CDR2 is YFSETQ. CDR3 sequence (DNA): TGCGCCAGCAGCTTGGACCCCCCAGGGGCCAACACAGATACGCAGTATTTT. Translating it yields CASSLDPPGANTDTQYF.

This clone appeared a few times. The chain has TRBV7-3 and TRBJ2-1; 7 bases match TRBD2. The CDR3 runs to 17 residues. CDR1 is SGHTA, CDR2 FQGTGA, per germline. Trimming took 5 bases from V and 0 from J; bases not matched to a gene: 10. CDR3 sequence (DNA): TGTGCCAGCAGCACCGTGCCTAGCGGCCCCTCCTACAATGAGCAGTTCTTC. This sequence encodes CASSTVPSGPSYNEQFF.

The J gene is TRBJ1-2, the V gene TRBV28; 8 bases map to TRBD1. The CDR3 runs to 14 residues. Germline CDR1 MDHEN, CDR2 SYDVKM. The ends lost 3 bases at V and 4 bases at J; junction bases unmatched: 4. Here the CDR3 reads CASSFQGAGYGYTF. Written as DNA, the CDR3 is TGTGCCAGCAGTTTCCAGGGGGCCGGCTATGGCTACACCTTC.

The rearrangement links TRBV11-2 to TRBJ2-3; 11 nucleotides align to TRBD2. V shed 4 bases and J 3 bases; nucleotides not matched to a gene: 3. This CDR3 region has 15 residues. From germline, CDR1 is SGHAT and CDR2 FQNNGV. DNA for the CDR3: TGTGCCAGCAGCTGGAGACTAGCGGGAACAGATACGCAGTATTTT. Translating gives CASSWRLAGTDTQYF. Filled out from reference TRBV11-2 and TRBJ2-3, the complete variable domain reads EAGVAQSPRYKIIEKRQSVAFWCNPISGHATLYWYQQILGQGPKLLIQFQNNGVVDDSQLPKDRFSAERLKGVDSTLKIQPAKLEDSAVYLCASSWRLAGTDTQYFGPGTRLTVL.

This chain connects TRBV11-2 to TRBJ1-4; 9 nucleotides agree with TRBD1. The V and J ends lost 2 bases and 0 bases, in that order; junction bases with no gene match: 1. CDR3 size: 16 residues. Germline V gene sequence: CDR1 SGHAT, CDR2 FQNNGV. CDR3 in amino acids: CASSLRQGATNEKLFF. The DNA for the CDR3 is TGTGCCAGCAGCTTACGACAGGGGGCAACTAATGAAAAACTGTTTTTT.

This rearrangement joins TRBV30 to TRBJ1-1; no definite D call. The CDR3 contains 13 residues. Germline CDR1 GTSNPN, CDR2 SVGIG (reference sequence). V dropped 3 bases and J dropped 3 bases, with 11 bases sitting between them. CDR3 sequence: CAWSPQRYTEAFF. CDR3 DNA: TGTGCCTGGAGCCCACAGCGGTACACTGAAGCTTTCTTT.

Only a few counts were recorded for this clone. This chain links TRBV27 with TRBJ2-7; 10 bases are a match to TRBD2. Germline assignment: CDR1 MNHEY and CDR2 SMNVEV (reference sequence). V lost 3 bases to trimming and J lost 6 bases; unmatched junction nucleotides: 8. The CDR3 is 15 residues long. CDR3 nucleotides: TGTGCCAGCAGTTTCGCTAGCGGGGGTCTCGGCGAGCAGTACTTC. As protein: CASSFASGGLGEQYF.

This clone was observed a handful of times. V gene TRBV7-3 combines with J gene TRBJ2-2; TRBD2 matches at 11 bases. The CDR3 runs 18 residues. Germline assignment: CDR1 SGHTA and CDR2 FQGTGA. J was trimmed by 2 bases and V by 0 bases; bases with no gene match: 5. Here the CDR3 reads CASSLTSGRAGNTGELFF. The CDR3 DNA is TGTGCCAGCAGCTTAACTAGCGGGAGGGCCGGTAACACCGGGGAGCTGTTTTTT. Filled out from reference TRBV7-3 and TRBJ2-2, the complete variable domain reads GAGVSQTPSNKVTEKGKYVELRCDPISGHTALYWYRQSLGQGPEFLIYFQGTGAADDSGLPNDRFFAVRPEGSVSTLKIQRTERGDSAVYLCASSLTSGRAGNTGELFFGEGSRLTVL.

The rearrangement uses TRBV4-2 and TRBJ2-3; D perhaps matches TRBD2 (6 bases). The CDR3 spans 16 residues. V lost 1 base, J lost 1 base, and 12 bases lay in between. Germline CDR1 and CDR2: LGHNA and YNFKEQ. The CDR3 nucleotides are TGTGCCAGCAGCCAAGCTCCAGCGGGCGGCACAGATACGCAGTATTTT. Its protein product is CASSQAPAGGTDTQYF.

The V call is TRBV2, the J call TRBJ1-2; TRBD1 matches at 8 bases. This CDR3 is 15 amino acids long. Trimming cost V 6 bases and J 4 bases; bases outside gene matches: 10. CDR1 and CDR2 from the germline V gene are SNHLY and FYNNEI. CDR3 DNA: TGTGCCAGCAGGGCGTTGGACAGGGTTAGCTATGGCTACACCTTC. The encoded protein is CASRALDRVSYGYTF.

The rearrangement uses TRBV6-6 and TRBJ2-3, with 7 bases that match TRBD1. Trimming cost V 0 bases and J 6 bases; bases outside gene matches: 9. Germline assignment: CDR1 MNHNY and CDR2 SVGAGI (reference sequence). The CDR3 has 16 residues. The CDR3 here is CASSYSGQASPDTQYF. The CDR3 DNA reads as TGTGCCAGCAGTTACTCAGGACAGGCGTCCCCCGATACGCAGTATTTT.

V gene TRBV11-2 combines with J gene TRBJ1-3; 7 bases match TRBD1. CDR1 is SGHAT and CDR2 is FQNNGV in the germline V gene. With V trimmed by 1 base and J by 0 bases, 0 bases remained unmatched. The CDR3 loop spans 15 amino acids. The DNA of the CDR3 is TGTGCCAGCAGCTTAGCAGGGGGCTCTGGAAACACCATATATTTT. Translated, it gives CASSLAGGSGNTIYF.

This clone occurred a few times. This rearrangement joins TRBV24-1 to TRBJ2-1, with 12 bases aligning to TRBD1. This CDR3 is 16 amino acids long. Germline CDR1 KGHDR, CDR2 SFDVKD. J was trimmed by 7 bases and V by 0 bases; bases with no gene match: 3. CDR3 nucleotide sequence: TGTGCCACCAGTGATTTGCAGGGACAGGGGGCTAATGAGCAGTTCTTC. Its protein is CATSDLQGQGANEQFF.

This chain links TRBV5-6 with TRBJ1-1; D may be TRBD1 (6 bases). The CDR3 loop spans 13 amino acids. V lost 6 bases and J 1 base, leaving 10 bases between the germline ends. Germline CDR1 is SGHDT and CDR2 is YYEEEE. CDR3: CASNGQPNTEAFF. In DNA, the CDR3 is TGTGCCAGCAACGGACAGCCGAACACTGAAGCTTTCTTT.

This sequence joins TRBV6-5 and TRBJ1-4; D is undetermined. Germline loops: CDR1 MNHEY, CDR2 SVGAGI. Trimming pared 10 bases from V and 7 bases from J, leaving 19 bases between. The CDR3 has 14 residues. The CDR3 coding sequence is TGTGCCATCGGATTGTCGGGATCGGCTGAAAAACTGTTTTTT. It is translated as CAIGLSGSAEKLFF.

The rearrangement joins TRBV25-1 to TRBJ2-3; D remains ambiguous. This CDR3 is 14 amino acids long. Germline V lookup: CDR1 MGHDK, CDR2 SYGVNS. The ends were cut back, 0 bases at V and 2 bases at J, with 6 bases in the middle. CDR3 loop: CASSEYSLTDTQYF. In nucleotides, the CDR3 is TGTGCCAGCAGTGAATACTCCCTCACAGATACGCAGTATTTT.

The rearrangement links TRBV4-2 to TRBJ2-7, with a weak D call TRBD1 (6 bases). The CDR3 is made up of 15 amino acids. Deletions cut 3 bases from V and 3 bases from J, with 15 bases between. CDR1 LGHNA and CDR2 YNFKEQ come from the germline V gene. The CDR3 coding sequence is TGTGCCAGCAGCCAGACTACGCTACAGGGCTACGAGCAGTACTTC. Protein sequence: CASSQTTLQGYEQYF.

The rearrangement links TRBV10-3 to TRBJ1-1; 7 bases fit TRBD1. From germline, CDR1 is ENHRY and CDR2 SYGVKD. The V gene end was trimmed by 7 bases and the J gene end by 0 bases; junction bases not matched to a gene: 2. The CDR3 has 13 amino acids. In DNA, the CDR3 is TGTGCCATCAAAGGGGGCATGAACACTGAAGCTTTCTTT. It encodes CAIKGGMNTEAFF.

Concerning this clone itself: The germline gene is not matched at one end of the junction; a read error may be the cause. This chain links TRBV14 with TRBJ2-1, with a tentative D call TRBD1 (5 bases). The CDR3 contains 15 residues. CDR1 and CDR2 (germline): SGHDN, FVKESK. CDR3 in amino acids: CASSGATKFYDEQFF. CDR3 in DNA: TGTGCCAGCAGTGGGGCTACGAAATTCTACGATGAGCAGTTCTTC.

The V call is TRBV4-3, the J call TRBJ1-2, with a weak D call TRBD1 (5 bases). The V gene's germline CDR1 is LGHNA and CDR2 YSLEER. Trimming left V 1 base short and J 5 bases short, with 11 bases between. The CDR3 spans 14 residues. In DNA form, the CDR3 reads TGCGCCAGCAGCCAAGGTGGGGCGGAATATGGCTACACCTTC. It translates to CASSQGGAEYGYTF.

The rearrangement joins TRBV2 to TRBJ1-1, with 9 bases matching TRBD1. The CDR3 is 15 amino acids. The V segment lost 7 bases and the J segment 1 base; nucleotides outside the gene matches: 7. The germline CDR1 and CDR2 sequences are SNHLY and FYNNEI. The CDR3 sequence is CASTGQGTANTEAFF. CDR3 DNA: TGTGCCAGCACCGGACAGGGGACGGCGAACACTGAAGCTTTCTTT.

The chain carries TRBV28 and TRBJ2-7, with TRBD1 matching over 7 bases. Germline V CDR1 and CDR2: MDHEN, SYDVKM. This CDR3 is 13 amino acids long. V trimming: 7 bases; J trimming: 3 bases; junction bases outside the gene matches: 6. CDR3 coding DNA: TGTGCCAGCACTACAGACAGGGACTACGAGCAGTACTTC. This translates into CASTTDRDYEQYF.

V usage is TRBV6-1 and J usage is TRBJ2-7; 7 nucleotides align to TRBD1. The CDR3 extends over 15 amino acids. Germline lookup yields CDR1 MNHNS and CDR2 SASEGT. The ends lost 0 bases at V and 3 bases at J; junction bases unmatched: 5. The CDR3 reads CASSEAPGGGYEQYF. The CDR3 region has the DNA TGTGCCAGCAGTGAAGCCCCAGGGGGTGGCTACGAGCAGTACTTC.

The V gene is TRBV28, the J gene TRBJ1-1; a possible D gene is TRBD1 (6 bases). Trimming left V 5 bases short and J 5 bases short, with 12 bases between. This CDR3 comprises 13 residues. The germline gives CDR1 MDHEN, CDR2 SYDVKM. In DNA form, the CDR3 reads TGTGCCAGCAGTCTACAGGGCCCGACTGAAGCTTTCTTT. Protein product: CASSLQGPTEAFF.

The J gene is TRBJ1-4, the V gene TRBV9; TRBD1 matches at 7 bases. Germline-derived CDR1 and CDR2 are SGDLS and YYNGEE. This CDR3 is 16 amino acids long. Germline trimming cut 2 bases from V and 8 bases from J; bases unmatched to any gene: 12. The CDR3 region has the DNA TGTGCCAGCAGCGTGGGGGACAGCGAATGGGGCGAAAAACTGTTTTTT. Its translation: CASSVGDSEWGEKLFF.

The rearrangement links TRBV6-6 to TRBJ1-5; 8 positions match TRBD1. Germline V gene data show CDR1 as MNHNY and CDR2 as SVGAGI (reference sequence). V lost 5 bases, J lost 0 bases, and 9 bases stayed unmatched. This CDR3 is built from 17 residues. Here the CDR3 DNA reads TGTGCCAGCAGTCCAAGGCCGGGACAGGATAGCAATCAGCCCCAGCATTTT. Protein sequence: CASSPRPGQDSNQPQHF.

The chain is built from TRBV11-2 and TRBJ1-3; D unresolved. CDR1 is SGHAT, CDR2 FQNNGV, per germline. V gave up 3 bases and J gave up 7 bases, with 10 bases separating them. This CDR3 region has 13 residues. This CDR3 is CASSLAWSNTIYF. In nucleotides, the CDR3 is TGTGCCAGCAGCTTGGCGTGGAGCAACACCATATATTTT.

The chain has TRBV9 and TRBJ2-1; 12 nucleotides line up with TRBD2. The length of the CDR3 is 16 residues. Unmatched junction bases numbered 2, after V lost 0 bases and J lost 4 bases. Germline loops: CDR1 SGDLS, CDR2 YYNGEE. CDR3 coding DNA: TGTGCCAGCAGCGTAGCTAGCGGGGGGGTTTACAATGAGCAGTTCTTC. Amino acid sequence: CASSVASGGVYNEQFF.

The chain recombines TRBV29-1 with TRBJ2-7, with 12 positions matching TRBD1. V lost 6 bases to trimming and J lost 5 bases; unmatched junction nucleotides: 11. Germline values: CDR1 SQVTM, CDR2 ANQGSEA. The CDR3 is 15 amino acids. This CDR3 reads CSVPVTGTGGDEQYF. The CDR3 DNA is TGCAGCGTCCCTGTTACCGGGACAGGGGGCGACGAGCAGTACTTC.

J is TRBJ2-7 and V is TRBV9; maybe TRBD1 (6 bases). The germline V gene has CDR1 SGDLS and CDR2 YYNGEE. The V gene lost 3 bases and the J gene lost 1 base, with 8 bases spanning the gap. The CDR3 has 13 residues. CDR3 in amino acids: CASSADSSYEQYF. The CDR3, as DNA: TGTGCCAGCAGCGCGGACAGTTCCTACGAGCAGTACTTC. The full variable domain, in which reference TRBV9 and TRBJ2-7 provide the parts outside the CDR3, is DSGVTQTPKHLITATGQRVTLRCSPRSGDLSVYWYQQSLDQGLQFLIQYYNGEERAKGNILERFSAQQFPDLHSELNLSSLELGDSALYFCASSADSSYEQYFGPGTRLTVT.

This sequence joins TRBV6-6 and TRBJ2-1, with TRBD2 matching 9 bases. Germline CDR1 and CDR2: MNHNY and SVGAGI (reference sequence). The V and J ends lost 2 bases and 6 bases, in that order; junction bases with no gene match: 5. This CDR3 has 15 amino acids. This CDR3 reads CASSYPGLAFNEQFF. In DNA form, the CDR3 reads TGTGCCAGCAGTTACCCGGGACTAGCTTTCAATGAGCAGTTCTTC.